These 24 T cell receptor beta chains were all obtained from the same sample, sequenced in a study of blood T cell repertoires in COVID-19. Clones were read by immunoSEQ multiplex PCR, and TCRdb kept only the in-frame ones, dropping some. Of hundreds of thousands of clones listed, 70% to 90% are singletons. The sequencing input was PBMCs or T cells enriched from blood (not recorded which). Every receptor here comes from a young man who had recovered from COVID-19.

V usage is TRBV19 and J usage is TRBJ1-1; TRBD1 matches 8 bases. This CDR3 is 14 amino acids long. Germline CDR1 reads LNHDA; CDR2 reads SQIVND (reference sequence). V lost 10 bases to trimming and J lost 3 bases; unmatched junction nucleotides: 10. CDR3 protein: CAKTPQGAYTEAFF. In DNA form, the CDR3 reads TGTGCCAAAACCCCTCAGGGGGCGTACACTGAAGCTTTCTTT.

This chain links TRBV5-5 with TRBJ2-3; D unresolved. Trimming pared 3 bases from V and 5 bases from J, leaving 10 bases between. CDR3 length: 13 residues. Germline V lookup: CDR1 SGHKS, CDR2 YYEKEE (reference sequence). The chain's CDR3 is CASSWSYGDTQYF. CDR3 nucleotides: TGTGCCAGCAGCTGGAGCTATGGAGATACGCAGTATTTT.

V usage is TRBV27 and J usage is TRBJ2-7; D remains ambiguous. V was shortened by 0 bases and J by 3 bases, with 6 bases between the two germline ends. This CDR3 has 13 amino acids. CDR1 is MNHEY and CDR2 is SMNVEV in the germline V gene (reference sequence). The CDR3, as DNA: TGTGCCAGCAGTTTATCCCCCGGCTACGAGCAGTACTTC. Its protein product is CASSLSPGYEQYF.

This chain connects TRBV6-5 to TRBJ2-7; TRBD1 might be the D (5 bases). The CDR3 covers 15 residues. Germline lookup yields CDR1 MNHEY and CDR2 SVGAGI. V lost 7 bases and J lost 4, with 20 bases in between. The CDR3 sequence: CASKGSDAGSYEQYF. The CDR3 coding sequence is TGTGCCAGCAAAGGGTCCGATGCAGGGTCGTACGAGCAGTACTTC.

Comments on this clone: Other nucleotide sequences in the sample specify the same CDR3. The chain couples TRBV7-9 to TRBJ1-1; no clear D gene. CDR1 is SEHNR, CDR2 FQNEAQ, per germline (reference sequence). Trimming cost V 3 bases and J 3 bases, with 5 bases left between them. This CDR3 is built from 12 residues. DNA for the CDR3: TGTGCCAGCAGCTTTGGAGACACTGAAGCTTTCTTT. Its protein is CASSFGDTEAFF.

The rearrangement uses TRBV7-9 and TRBJ2-7, with 10 bases fitting TRBD1. The CDR3 length is 15 residues. V trimming: 4 bases; J trimming: 2 bases; junction bases outside the gene matches: 5. CDR1 SEHNR and CDR2 FQNEAQ come from the germline V gene (reference sequence). Here the CDR3 reads CASSSMGQGTYEQYF. CDR3 in DNA: TGTGCCAGCAGCTCCATGGGACAGGGGACCTACGAGCAGTACTTC.

This chain's CDR3 is CASSPGGGGNNEQFF. CDR3 coding DNA: TGTGCCAGCAGCCCGGGAGGGGGGGGGAACAATGAGCAGTTCTTC. This chain uses TRBV2 with TRBJ2-1, with TRBD2 matching 8 bases. Germline CDR1 reads SNHLY; CDR2 reads FYNNEI. Unmatched junction bases numbered 9, after V lost 6 bases and J lost 5 bases. This CDR3 has 15 residues.

On this clone itself: One junction end does not reproduce the germline sequence, and a read error may be involved. The rearrangement joins TRBV10-3 to TRBJ2-1; tentative D call: TRBD1 (5 bases). The length of the CDR3 is 14 residues. Per germline, CDR1 ENHRY and CDR2 SYGVKD. In nucleotides, the CDR3 is TGTGCCACCAGTGGCCAGGGATTCTACAATGAGCAGTTCTTC. Encoded protein: CATSGQGFYNEQFF.

The rearrangement joins TRBV19 to TRBJ1-2, with D tentatively TRBD1 (5 bases). Looked up from germline, CDR1 is LNHDA and CDR2 is SQIVND (reference sequence). V was pared by 7 bases and J by 2 bases, with 8 bases between. This CDR3 is 12 amino acids long. The CDR3 here is CASMSGNYGYTF. As DNA, the CDR3 is TGTGCCAGTATGTCAGGGAACTATGGCTACACCTTC.

The chain couples TRBV27 to TRBJ2-7; possibly TRBD1 for D (6 bases). V was cut by 6 bases and J by 6 bases, with 24 bases left in between. The CDR3 covers 16 residues. Per germline, CDR1 MNHEY and CDR2 SMNVEV (reference sequence). The CDR3 protein is CASRSLYETGPGEQYF. The DNA of the CDR3 is TGTGCCAGCAGAAGTTTATATGAGACAGGACCGGGCGAGCAGTACTTC.

The chain employs TRBV11-2 and TRBJ2-1, with 12 positions matching TRBD1. With 4 bases clipped from V and 6 bases from J, the junction kept 4 bases outside the gene matches. The CDR3 length is 15 residues. In germline, CDR1 is SGHAT, CDR2 FQNNGV. CDR3 residues: CASSWDRGRGNEQFF. The CDR3 coding sequence is TGTGCCAGCAGCTGGGACAGGGGGCGCGGCAATGAGCAGTTCTTC.

The chain recombines TRBV18 with TRBJ2-7; D perhaps matches TRBD2 (5 bases). CDR3 size: 17 residues. Germline CDR1 and CDR2: KGHSH and LQKENI. The V and J ends lost 4 bases and 6 bases respectively, with 25 bases between them. CDR3 sequence reads: CASSLTNSYRVGGEQYF. For the CDR3, the DNA is TGTGCCAGCTCACTCACAAACTCGTATCGGGTTGGAGGCGAGCAGTACTTC.

The chain employs TRBV25-1 and TRBJ2-7; 10 bases line up with TRBD1. Trimming cost V 4 bases and J 2 bases; bases outside gene matches: 8. This CDR3 has 16 amino acids. Germline V gene sequence: CDR1 MGHDK, CDR2 SYGVNS. The CDR3 sequence is CASSAKPGTGAYEQYF. The CDR3 DNA reads TGTGCCAGCAGTGCCAAGCCCGGGACAGGGGCCTACGAGCAGTACTTC.

The chain is built from TRBV5-1 and TRBJ2-7; 15 bases fit TRBD2. Germline assignment: CDR1 SGHRS and CDR2 YFSETQ. The CDR3 has 18 amino acids. The V segment lost 3 bases and the J segment 1 base; nucleotides outside the gene matches: 8. As DNA, the CDR3 is TGCGCCAGCAGCTACCGGACTAGCGGGGGGGCCGAATCCTACGAGCAGTACTTC. Protein sequence: CASSYRTSGGAESYEQYF.

The chain employs TRBV10-3 and TRBJ2-3; 7 bases align to TRBD1. Per germline, CDR1 ENHRY and CDR2 SYGVKD. This CDR3 has 14 residues. J gave up 2 bases and V 6 bases, and 5 bases lay outside the gene matches. Here the CDR3 DNA reads TGTGCCATCAGCGGGGACAGCTCCACAGATACGCAGTATTTT. This encodes CAISGDSSTDTQYF.

The chain carries TRBV7-2 and TRBJ1-1; D is unclear. Germline CDR1 reads SGHTA; CDR2 reads FQGNSA. V was pared by 5 bases and J by 1 base, with 14 bases between. This CDR3 has 15 residues. As DNA, the CDR3 is TGTGCCAGCAGCCCTGGAGTGAGGGAGAACACTGAAGCTTTCTTT. Protein: CASSPGVRENTEAFF.

This clone appeared a single time. This sequence joins TRBV4-2 and TRBJ2-7; TRBD2 aligns across 7 bases. V was clipped by 4 bases and J by 2 bases; unmatched bases: 11. CDR3 length equals 16 residues. Looked up from germline, CDR1 is LGHNA and CDR2 is YNFKEQ. The CDR3 nucleotides are TGTGCCAGCAGCCCAAGAGGGGCTAGCGGCCCCTACGAGCAGTACTTC. Encoded protein: CASSPRGASGPYEQYF.

The DNA of the CDR3 is TGTGCCAGCAGGACAACCTATCATGAAAAACTGTTTTTT. Protein sequence: CASRTTYHEKLFF. The J gene is TRBJ1-4, the V gene TRBV6-5; D ambiguous. CDR3 length: 13 residues. V gave up 6 bases and J gave up 6 bases, with 11 bases separating them. In germline, CDR1 is MNHEY, CDR2 SVGAGI.

The rearrangement links TRBV6-5 to TRBJ1-4; no reliable D call. The V gene's germline CDR1 is MNHEY and CDR2 SVGAGI. The CDR3 extends over 10 amino acids. With 6 bases removed from V and 8 bases from J, the gap between germline ends came to 4 bases. In DNA form, the CDR3 reads TGTGCCAGCAGGGAGGAAAAACTGTTTTTT. It translates to CASREEKLFF.

This chain links TRBV5-3 with TRBJ1-6; TRBD1 might be the D (6 bases). TRBV5-3 is an open reading frame, and its role is uncertain. This CDR3 region has 14 residues. V shed 3 bases and J shed 9 bases, with 13 bases lying between them. The CDR3 nucleotides are TGTGCCAGAAGCTCCCCACAGGGAAGTTCACCCCTCCACTTT. It yields the protein CARSSPQGSSPLHF.

This clone was seen a single time. The rearrangement links TRBV19 to TRBJ1-6, with TRBD1 as a possible D gene (6 bases). This CDR3 has 14 residues. V lost 9 bases to trimming and J lost 7 bases, with 16 bases between them. Germline V gives CDR1 LNHDA, CDR2 SQIVND (reference sequence). CDR3 protein: CASKITGYNSPLHF. CDR3 sequence (DNA): TGTGCCAGCAAAATCACAGGGTACAATTCACCCCTCCACTTT. Complete variable domain (other parts from reference TRBV19 and TRBJ1-6): DGGITQSPKYLFRKEGQNVTLSCEQNLNHDAMYWYRQDPGQGLRLIYYSQIVNDFQKGDIAEGYSVSREKKESFPLTVTSAQKNPTAFYLCASKITGYNSPLHFGNGTRLTVT.

The chain recombines TRBV6-5 with TRBJ2-5, with TRBD1 matching over 7 bases. Trimming removed 6 bases from V and 0 bases from J; junction bases left unmatched: 7. The CDR3 spans 15 residues. CDR1 is MNHEY and CDR2 is SVGAGI in the germline V gene. As DNA, the CDR3 is TGTGCCAGCAGCGGGACAGAAGAATACCAAGAGACCCAGTACTTC. Residues: CASSGTEEYQETQYF.

The chain uses TRBV30 and TRBJ2-5; 8 bases map to TRBD1. In germline, CDR1 is GTSNPN, CDR2 SVGIG (reference sequence). This CDR3 has 13 residues. Unmatched junction bases numbered 5, after V lost 3 bases and J lost 5 bases. The CDR3 loop reads CAWRPGGRETQYF. In DNA form, the CDR3 reads TGTGCCTGGAGGCCAGGGGGCCGTGAGACCCAGTACTTC.

This clone was seen a single time. The chain employs TRBV6-5 and TRBJ1-2; D not certain. CDR1 is MNHEY and CDR2 is SVGAGI in the germline V gene. This CDR3 is 13 amino acids long. With 6 bases removed from V and 3 bases from J, the gap between germline ends came to 11 bases. The CDR3 sequence: CASRSGGYYGYTF. CDR3 sequence (DNA): TGTGCCAGCAGGTCGGGAGGCTACTATGGCTACACCTTC.